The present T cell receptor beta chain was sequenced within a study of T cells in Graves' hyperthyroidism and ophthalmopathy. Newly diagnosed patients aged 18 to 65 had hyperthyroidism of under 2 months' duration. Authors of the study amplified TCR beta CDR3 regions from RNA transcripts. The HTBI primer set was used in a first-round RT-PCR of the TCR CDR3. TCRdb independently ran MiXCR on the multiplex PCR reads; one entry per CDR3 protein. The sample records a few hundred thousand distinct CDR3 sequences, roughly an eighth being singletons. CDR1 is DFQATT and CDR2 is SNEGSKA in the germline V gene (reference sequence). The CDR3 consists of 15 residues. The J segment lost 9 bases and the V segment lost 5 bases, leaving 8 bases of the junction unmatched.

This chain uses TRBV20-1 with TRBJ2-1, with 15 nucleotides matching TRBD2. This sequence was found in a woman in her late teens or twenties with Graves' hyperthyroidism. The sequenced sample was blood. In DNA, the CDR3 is TGCAGTGCTGGACTAGCGGGAGGGAAGTTTATTGAGCAGTTCTTC. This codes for CSAGLAGGKFIEQFF.